This TCR beta chain was profiled in a study of cytomegalovirus exposure and HLA in healthy donors. Findings and limits, study-wide: A prior analysis recorded that most TCR beta V segments were productive about 90% or about 30% of the time. Only CMV serostatus was available as immune exposure information.

Comments on this clone: Its antigen is undetermined.

Primers included in the PCR were 60 Vbeta and 13 Jbeta primers. Generated by immunoSEQ multiplex PCR, the TCRdb table keeps only in-frame clones and is missing some. Counted here are about 180,000 clones, 81% occurring once; the ten biggest clones make up approximately 5%. In germline, CDR1 is SGHRS, CDR2 YFSETQ. This CDR3 spans 13 amino acids. V lost 0 bases to trimming and J lost 4 bases, with 5 bases between them. The chain joins TRBV5-1 to TRBJ1-3; D unresolved. Specimen: PBMCs. The sequence was collected from a woman younger than 35 in good health and CMV-seropositive. The CDR3 DNA reads as TGCGCCAGCAGCTTGGACGGGGGAAACACCATATATTTT. It is translated as CASSLDGGNTIYF.